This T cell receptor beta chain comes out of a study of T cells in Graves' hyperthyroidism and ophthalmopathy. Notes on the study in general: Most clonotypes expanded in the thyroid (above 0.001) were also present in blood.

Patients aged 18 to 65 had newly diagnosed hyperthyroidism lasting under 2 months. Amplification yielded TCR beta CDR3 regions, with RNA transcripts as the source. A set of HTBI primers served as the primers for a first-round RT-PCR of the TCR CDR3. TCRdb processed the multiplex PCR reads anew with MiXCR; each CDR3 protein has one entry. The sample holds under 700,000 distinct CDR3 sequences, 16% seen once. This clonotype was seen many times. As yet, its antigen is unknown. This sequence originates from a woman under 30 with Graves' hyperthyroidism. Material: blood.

DNA of the CDR3: TGTGCCAGCAGTCCTGGGGGGACTAGTCAAGAGACCCAGTACTTC. Translated: CASSPGGTSQETQYF. The chain links TRBV28 to TRBJ2-5; TRBD2 aligns across 8 bases. This CDR3 spans 15 amino acids. CDR1 and CDR2 (germline): MDHEN, SYDVKM. V gave up 5 bases and J gave up 2 bases; unmatched junction bases: 7.